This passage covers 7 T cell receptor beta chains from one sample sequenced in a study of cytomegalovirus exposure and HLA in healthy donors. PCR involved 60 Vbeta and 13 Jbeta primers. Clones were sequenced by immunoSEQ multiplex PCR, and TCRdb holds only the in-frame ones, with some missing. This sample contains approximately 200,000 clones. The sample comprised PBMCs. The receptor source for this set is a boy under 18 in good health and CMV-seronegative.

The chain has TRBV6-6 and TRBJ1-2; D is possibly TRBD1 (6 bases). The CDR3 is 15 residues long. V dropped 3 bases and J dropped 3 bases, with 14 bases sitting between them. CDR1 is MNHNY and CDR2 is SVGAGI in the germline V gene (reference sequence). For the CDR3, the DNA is TGTGCCAGCAGTTATGGGGGCCTAAGAGACTATGGCTACACCTTC. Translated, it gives CASSYGGLRDYGYTF.

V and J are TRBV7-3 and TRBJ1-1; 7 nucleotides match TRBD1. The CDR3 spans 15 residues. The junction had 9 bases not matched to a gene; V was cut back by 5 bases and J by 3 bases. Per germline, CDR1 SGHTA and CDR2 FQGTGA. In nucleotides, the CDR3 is TGTGCCAGCAGCCCGGGACAGAGGATACACACTGAAGCTTTCTTT. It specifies CASSPGQRIHTEAFF.

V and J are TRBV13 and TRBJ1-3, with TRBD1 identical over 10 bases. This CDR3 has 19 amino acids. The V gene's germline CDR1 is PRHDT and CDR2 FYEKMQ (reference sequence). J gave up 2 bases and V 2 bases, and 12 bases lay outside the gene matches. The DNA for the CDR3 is TGTGCCAGCAGCTTACCGGGGACAGGGGCCGCGGGGGCTGGAAACACCATATATTTT. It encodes CASSLPGTGAAGAGNTIYF.

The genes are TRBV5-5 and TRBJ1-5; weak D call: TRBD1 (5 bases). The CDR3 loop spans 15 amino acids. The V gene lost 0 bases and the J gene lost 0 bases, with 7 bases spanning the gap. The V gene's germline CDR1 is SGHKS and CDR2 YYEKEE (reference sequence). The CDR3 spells CASSLEGHSNQPQHF. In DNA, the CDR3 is TGTGCCAGCAGCTTGGAGGGGCATAGCAATCAGCCCCAGCATTTT.

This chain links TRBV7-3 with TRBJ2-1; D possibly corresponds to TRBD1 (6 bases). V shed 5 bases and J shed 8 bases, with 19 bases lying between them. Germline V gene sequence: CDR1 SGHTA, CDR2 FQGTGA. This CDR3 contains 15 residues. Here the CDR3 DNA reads TGTGCCAGCAGCCCCCTACGACAGGATGGGTATGAGCAGTTCTTC. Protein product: CASSPLRQDGYEQFF.

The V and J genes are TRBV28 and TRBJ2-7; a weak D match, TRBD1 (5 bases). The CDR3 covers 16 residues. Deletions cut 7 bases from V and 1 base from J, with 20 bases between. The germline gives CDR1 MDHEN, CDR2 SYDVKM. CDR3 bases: TGTGCCAGCACCCCATTGTTCTGGAACAGGTCCTACGAGCAGTACTTC. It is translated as CASTPLFWNRSYEQYF.

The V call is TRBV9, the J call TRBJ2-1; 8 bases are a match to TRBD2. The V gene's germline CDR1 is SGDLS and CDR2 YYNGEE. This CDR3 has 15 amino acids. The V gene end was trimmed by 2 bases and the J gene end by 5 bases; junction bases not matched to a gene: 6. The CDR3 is CASSVSGTEHNEQFF. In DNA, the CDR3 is TGTGCCAGCAGCGTTAGCGGGACGGAACACAATGAGCAGTTCTTC.